Below, 18 T cell receptor beta chains from the same sample are listed, as sequenced in a study of neurological immune-mediated disorders. TCRdb called the 5' RACE reads again in MiXCR, with one record for every CDR3 protein. The sample contains approximately 30,000 distinct CDR3 sequences, approximately 6.6% of which appear only once. The sample was PBMCs. Source of these receptors: a woman between 50 and 59 years old in good health.

This clonotype was counted ten times or more. The chain employs TRBV3-1 and TRBJ2-7; 12 bases are shared with TRBD2. V lost 4 bases, J lost 7 bases, and 8 bases stayed unmatched. This CDR3 contains 15 residues. CDR1 and CDR2 from the germline V gene are LGHDT and YNNKEL (reference sequence). The CDR3 loop is CASSPVGLAGKEQYF. The CDR3 DNA reads as TGTGCCAGCAGCCCTGTTGGACTAGCGGGAAAGGAGCAGTACTTC.

This clonotype was counted at least ten times. The gene calls are TRBV20-1 and TRBJ1-1; the D gene is possibly TRBD1 (6 bases). Trimming shortened V by 5 bases and J by 7 bases, and 8 bases separated the two germline ends. Germline V CDR1 and CDR2: DFQATT, SNEGSKA (reference sequence). This CDR3 spans 10 amino acids. CDR3 bases: TGCAGTGCTCGGGGGCTTGAAGCTTTCTTT. Protein sequence: CSARGLEAFF.

V gene TRBV6-5 combines with J gene TRBJ1-2, with D perhaps matching TRBD1 (5 bases). The CDR3 sequence is 16 residues long. V lost 0 bases to trimming and J lost 2 bases, with 13 bases between them. Germline assignment: CDR1 MNHEY and CDR2 SVGAGI. Here the CDR3 reads CASSYSGGRGNYGYTF. CDR3 DNA sequence: TGTGCCAGCAGTTACTCCGGGGGACGGGGAAACTATGGCTACACCTTC.

This clonotype was observed at least ten times. J is TRBJ1-2 and V is TRBV7-9; unclear D gene. The V end was cut by 5 bases, the J end by 5 bases, with 12 bases between. The length of the CDR3 is 13 residues. The germline V gene has CDR1 SEHNR and CDR2 FQNEAQ (reference sequence). DNA of the CDR3: TGTGCCAGCAGCGCGGGGAGAGGGTATGGCTACACCTTC. Its translation is CASSAGRGYGYTF.

This clonotype has ten or more counts. The chain links TRBV28 to TRBJ1-1; D remains unclear. V lost 6 bases and J 4 bases, leaving 12 bases between the germline ends. Germline V gives CDR1 MDHEN, CDR2 SYDVKM. This CDR3 comprises 13 residues. CDR3 DNA: TGTGCCAGCAGCCCTCGGCCTGCCACTGAAGCTTTCTTT. Translating it yields CASSPRPATEAFF.

The chain carries TRBV6-2 or TRBV6-3 and TRBJ1-1; the D gene is possibly TRBD1 (5 bases). The CDR3 runs to 14 residues. V dropped 2 bases and J dropped 6 bases, with 13 bases sitting between them. Germline V CDR1 and CDR2: MNHEY, SVGEGT. CDR3 loop: CASSYTGGVAEAFF. CDR3 DNA sequence: TGTGCCAGCAGTTACACCGGGGGGGTCGCTGAAGCTTTCTTT.

There are many counts of this clonotype. The V call is TRBV20-1, the J call TRBJ2-1; TRBD1 might be the D (6 bases). The V gene lost 5 bases and the J gene lost 3 bases, with 14 bases spanning the gap. The germline V gene has CDR1 DFQATT and CDR2 SNEGSKA (reference sequence). CDR3 size: 14 residues. CDR3: CSALRDTSYNEQFF. The CDR3 DNA reads as TGCAGTGCTCTACGGGACACCAGCTACAATGAGCAGTTCTTC.

This clonotype was seen ten or more times. V gene TRBV6-6 combines with J gene TRBJ2-7, with TRBD2 matching over 9 bases. J gave up 2 bases and V 6 bases, and 8 bases lay outside the gene matches. The CDR3 has 15 residues. CDR1 MNHNY and CDR2 SVGAGI come from the germline V gene (reference sequence). For the CDR3, the DNA is TGTGCCAGCAGCCGTAGCGGGGGCCCACCCTACGAGCAGTACTTC. The encoded protein is CASSRSGGPPYEQYF.

This clonotype was found many times. For the CDR3, the DNA is TGTGCCAGCAGCCACACCGGGCAGGGCACTGAAGCTTTCTTT. Its translation is CASSHTGQGTEAFF. The chain combines TRBV7-9 with TRBJ1-1, with D tentatively TRBD1 (5 bases). The CDR3 is 14 amino acids. V lost 5 bases and J 4 bases, leaving 14 bases between the germline ends. CDR1 and CDR2 (germline): SEHNR, FQNEAQ (reference sequence).

This clonotype was counted many times. The V gene is TRBV2, the J gene TRBJ1-5; 7 bases match TRBD1. The CDR3 has 14 residues. Germline lookup yields CDR1 SNHLY and CDR2 FYNNEI. After removal of 6 bases from V and 6 bases from J, the junction contained 8 bases not matched to a gene. The CDR3 region is CASSEDRSGQPQHF. Here the CDR3 DNA reads TGTGCCAGCAGCGAGGACAGGTCTGGTCAGCCCCAGCATTTT.

The chain combines TRBV5-1 with TRBJ2-7; tentative D call: TRBD2 (6 bases). The germline V gene has CDR1 SGHRS and CDR2 YFSETQ. There are 17 residues in the CDR3. V dropped 2 bases and J dropped 0 bases, with 18 bases sitting between them. DNA for the CDR3: TGCGCCAGCAGCTTAGGAGGGCGGCAGGATAGCTCCTACGAGCAGTACTTC. Amino acid sequence: CASSLGGRQDSSYEQYF.

This clonotype was recorded many times. The chain uses TRBV29-1 and TRBJ2-1; D perhaps matches TRBD1 (6 bases). Trimming stripped 3 bases from V and 1 base from J, with 16 bases between. CDR3 length: 16 amino acids. Germline CDR1 SQVTM, CDR2 ANQGSEA. Written as DNA, the CDR3 is TGCAGCGTTGACTCCGGGACACCAAGTTCCTACAATGAGCAGTTCTTC. It is translated as CSVDSGTPSSYNEQFF.

This clonotype was counted ten times or more. V and J are TRBV7-2 and TRBJ1-1; D perhaps matches TRBD1 (5 bases). Trimming took 5 bases from V and 2 from J, leaving 21 bases between them. Germline CDR1 SGHTA, CDR2 FQGNSA. There are 17 residues in the CDR3. CDR3 sequence reads: CASSPSPGLLINTEAFF. CDR3 coding DNA: TGTGCCAGCAGCCCCAGCCCGGGACTCTTAATAAACACTGAAGCTTTCTTT.

The sample holds many counts of this clonotype. The chain recombines TRBV3-1 with TRBJ1-2; a weak D match, TRBD1 (5 bases). CDR3 length: 15 amino acids. V shed 0 bases and J shed 6 bases, with 14 bases lying between them. CDR1 is LGHDT and CDR2 is YNNKEL in the germline V gene (reference sequence). CDR3 residues: CASSQDPAGMDGYTF. The CDR3 DNA is TGTGCCAGCAGCCAAGATCCCGCAGGGATGGATGGCTACACCTTC.

The sample holds a few counts of this clonotype. The chain employs TRBV10-3 and TRBJ2-1, with D unclear. Trimming shortened V by 3 bases and J by 0 bases, and 9 bases separated the two germline ends. Per germline, CDR1 ENHRY and CDR2 SYGVKD. This CDR3 has 15 residues. CDR3 coding DNA: TGTGCCATCAGTGATGCGTCTAGCTCCTACAATGAGCAGTTCTTC. Translating gives CAISDASSSYNEQFF.

This clonotype was observed a few times. V and J are TRBV14 and TRBJ2-7, with unresolved D. CDR3 length equals 14 residues. Germline V gives CDR1 SGHDN, CDR2 FVKESK. Between the trimmed V and J ends, which lost 0 bases and 3 bases, there was a span of 9 bases. CDR3 in DNA: TGTGCCAGCAGCCAAGATTTACAGATCTACGAGCAGTACTTC. Its translation: CASSQDLQIYEQYF.

This clonotype came up many times. The V gene is TRBV5-1, the J gene TRBJ2-1; D gene uncertain. The CDR3 consists of 15 residues. V was clipped by 5 bases and J by 0 bases, with 12 bases between them. CDR1 is SGHRS, CDR2 YFSETQ, per germline. The CDR3 sequence is CASRAESRSYNEQFF. The DNA of the CDR3 is TGCGCCAGCAGAGCTGAAAGCCGCTCCTACAATGAGCAGTTCTTC.

This clonotype was recorded many times. The chain uses TRBV6-2 or TRBV6-3 and TRBJ1-1; tentatively, D is TRBD1 (6 bases). This CDR3 spans 15 amino acids. Germline V gene data show CDR1 as MNHEY and CDR2 as SVGEGT. Trimming left V 11 bases short and J 0 bases short, with 19 bases between. The CDR3 region is CACQWGAALNTEAFF. CDR3 sequence (DNA): TGTGCCTGCCAATGGGGGGCAGCGCTGAACACTGAAGCTTTCTTT.